The following is a T cell receptor (beta chain) sequence with its context. Sequenced by immunoSEQ multiplex PCR; TCRdb stores in-frame clones only, minus some. This repertoire shows a few hundred thousand clones, 88% found once; its top ten account for roughly 9.1%. This sample stems from a study of blood T cell repertoires in COVID-19. Germline V gives CDR1 SEHNR, CDR2 FQNEAQ (reference sequence). The CDR3 runs 14 residues. V lost 0 bases and J 5 bases, leaving 10 bases between the germline ends. Material: peripheral blood. The receptor was isolated from a man younger than 30 with active or convalescent COVID-19. V and J are TRBV7-9 and TRBJ2-5, with D maybe TRBD1 (5 bases). Written as DNA, the CDR3 is TGTGCCAGCAGCTTAGCATCAGGGATGGAGACCCAGTACTTC. The encoded protein is CASSLASGMETQYF.